This T cell receptor beta chain was captured by sequencing in a study of blood T cell repertoires in COVID-19. Background on the study: Samples taken during acute and convalescent COVID-19 were collected in the United States, Italy and Spain. In each case, the material was cDNA or gDNA derived from T cells, B-cell-depleted T cells, or PBMCs.

The CDR3 totals 14 residues. With 8 bases removed from V and 0 bases from J, the gap between germline ends came to 14 bases. Germline CDR1 reads SNHLY; CDR2 reads FYNNEI. Original processing methods: From reference gene primer amplification, estimates of nucleated cell counts were derived. The repertoire was sequenced with immunoSEQ multiplex PCR; TCRdb's copy has only in-frame clones and lacks some. V and J calls and clone size follow that table, whereas D and trimming were derived from the DNA. Of fewer than 100,000 clones in the sample, 70% to 80% are singletons; the top ten hold 20% to 25%. The TCR was taken from a human donor in a cohort sampled during active COVID-19. Sample: peripheral blood. This rearrangement joins TRBV2 to TRBJ2-7; tentative D call: TRBD1 (6 bases). CDR3 nucleotides: TGTGCCAGCTTTTTTACAGGGAACTCCTACGAGCAGTACTTC. Residues: CASFFTGNSYEQYF.